These 6 T cell receptor beta chains came from one sample sequenced in a study of molecular identifiers for immune sequencing clone quantification (dated by TCRdb to 2017 to 2018). The library was obtained by PCR. These reads were obtained on an Illumina HiSeq 4000. The public sequencing data were trimmed at Q25 with fastp and processed into clonotypes with MiXCR by TCRdb, which kept only in-frame beta chains. A single entry per CDR3 protein holds the most common genes and DNA from its merged rows. The sample table shows 550,000 to 750,000 distinct CDR3 sequences, and just under 20% are seen once. Jointly, the top ten make up 0.75% to 0.95% of the sample. Specimen: naive CD8+ T cells from blood, with Jurkat cell RNA spiked in. The sample's cell subset or site, from its label and the paper: FACS-sorted CD8+CD4-CCR7+CD45RA+ naive T cells. The receptors originated from a human donor in good health. Some libraries in this study had Jurkat cell RNA spiked in.

This clonotype was counted ten times or more. This chain connects TRBV6-1 to TRBJ2-3; 12 bases match TRBD2. Germline V gene sequence: CDR1 MNHNS, CDR2 SASEGT. This CDR3 is 19 amino acids long. The ends lost 0 bases at V and 5 bases at J; junction bases unmatched: 12. This CDR3 is CASSEAGTSGSRGLDTQYF. CDR3 sequence (DNA): TGTGCCAGCAGTGAAGCTGGGACTAGCGGGTCAAGAGGACTAGATACGCAGTATTTT.

The CDR3 bases are TGTGCCAGCCAGGCACTCTCTACCAGTTCGACCTACGAGCAGTACTTC. It yields the protein CASQALSTSSTYEQYF. V is TRBV6-2 or TRBV6-3 and J is TRBJ2-7; no reliable D call. Trimming shortened V by 8 bases and J by 2 bases, and 22 bases separated the two germline ends. Germline V gives CDR1 MNHEY, CDR2 SVGEGT. The CDR3 is 16 amino acids.

This clonotype was observed many times. V and J are TRBV28 and TRBJ2-7, with D possibly TRBD1 on 6 matching bases. The V and J ends lost 5 bases and 6 bases respectively, with 20 bases between them. Germline V gene lookup returns CDR1 MDHEN and CDR2 SYDVKM. CDR3 length equals 15 residues. Written as DNA, the CDR3 is TGTGCCAGCAGTCTCTACGGACAGACCTACTCCGAGCAGTACTTC. Translation gives CASSLYGQTYSEQYF.

To note about this clonotype: A read error is possible here, since a much larger clone lies one base away. The genes are TRBV24-1 and TRBJ2-1; D not resolved. Trimming took 5 bases from V and 1 from J, leaving 11 bases between them. CDR3 length: 15 amino acids. From germline, CDR1 is KGHDR and CDR2 SFDVKD. As DNA, the CDR3 is TGTGCCACCAGTGGACGGACCGGGTCCTACAATGAGCAGTTCTTC. This encodes CATSGRTGSYNEQFF.

This clonotype was seen ten or more times. The junction differs from germline at one of its ends, possibly a read error. The V call is TRBV9, the J call TRBJ2-3; 10 bases map to TRBD2. CDR1 is SGDLS, CDR2 YYNGEE, per germline. The CDR3 has 15 amino acids. The CDR3 here is CASSVAGGSTDTQYF. The CDR3 coding sequence is TGTGCCAGCAGTGTAGCGGGGGGAAGCACAGATACGCAGTATTTT. Filled out from reference TRBV9 and TRBJ2-3, the complete variable domain reads DSGVTQTPKHLITATGQRVTLRCSPRSGDLSVYWYQQSLDQGLQFLIQYYNGEERAKGNILERFSAQQFPDLHSELNLSSLELGDSALYFCASSVAGGSTDTQYFGPGTRLTVL.

This chain joins TRBV11-2 and TRBJ2-3, with TRBD1 identical over 7 bases. V lost 6 bases, J lost 5 bases, and 8 bases stayed unmatched. CDR1 and CDR2 from the germline V gene are SGHAT and FQNNGV. The length of the CDR3 is 14 residues. The CDR3 loop is CASSWDSQGDTQYF. The DNA for the CDR3 is TGTGCCAGCAGTTGGGACAGCCAGGGAGATACGCAGTATTTT.